This T cell receptor (beta chain) emerged from a study of PD-L1 blockade in urothelial cancer. CDR1 MDHEN and CDR2 SYDVKM come from the germline V gene. This CDR3 contains 17 residues. Trimming removed 5 bases from V and 3 bases from J; junction bases left unmatched: 5. Sequencing used immunoSEQ multiplex PCR; TCRdb keeps in-frame clones, though not all of them. Of tens of thousands of clones listed, around 80% are singletons. The clonotype originates from a man between 60 and 75 years old with urothelial cancer. This chain connects TRBV28 to TRBJ2-1, with 15 positions matching TRBD2. The sample in question was PBMCs, obtained around atezolizumab (anti-PD-L1) treatment. The CDR3 DNA sequence: TGTGCCAGCAGTCGGACTAGCGGGAGGGCCGGCTACAATGAGCAGTTCTTC. Amino acids: CASSRTSGRAGYNEQFF.